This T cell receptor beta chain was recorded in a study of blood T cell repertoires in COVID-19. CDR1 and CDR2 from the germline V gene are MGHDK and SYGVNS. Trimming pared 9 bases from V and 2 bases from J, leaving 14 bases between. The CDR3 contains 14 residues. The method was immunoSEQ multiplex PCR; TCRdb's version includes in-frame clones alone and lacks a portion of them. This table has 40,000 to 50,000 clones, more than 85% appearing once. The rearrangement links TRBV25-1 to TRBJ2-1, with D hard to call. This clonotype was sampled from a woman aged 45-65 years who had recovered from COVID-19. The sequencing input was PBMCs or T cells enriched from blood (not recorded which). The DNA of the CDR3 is TGTGCCAGGTTACTCCTCACCACCTACAATGAGCAGTTCTTC. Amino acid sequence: CARLLLTTYNEQFF. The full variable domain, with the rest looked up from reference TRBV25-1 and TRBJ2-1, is EADIYQTPRYLVIGTGKKITLECSQTMGHDKMYWYQQDPGMELHLIHYSYGVNSTEKGDLSSESTVSRIRTEHFPLTLESARPSHTSQYLCARLLLTTYNEQFFGPGTRLTVL.